This TCR beta chain is from a study of T cell responses to AZD1222 COVID-19 vaccine. On this clone itself: Its antigen is undetermined.

This table comes from immunoSEQ multiplex PCR, and its TCRdb copy is limited to in-frame clones, with some not included. The profile shows 100,000 to 150,000 clones, about 90% of them singletons. General study findings and limits: Seropositive at baseline were only six or seven AZD1222 recipients.

The junction had 7 bases not matched to a gene; V was cut back by 2 bases and J by 7 bases. CDR1 is SGHAT and CDR2 is FQDESV in the germline V gene (reference sequence). The CDR3 is made up of 15 amino acids. The sample consisted of peripheral blood, taken on day 0 of AZD1222 vaccination. The receptor was isolated from an adult in good health. This chain uses TRBV11-1 with TRBJ2-1; 8 bases agree with TRBD1. This CDR3 reads CASSLPSDRVNEQFF. In DNA, the CDR3 is TGTGCCAGCAGCTTACCCTCGGACAGGGTGAATGAGCAGTTCTTC.